Following are 18 T cell receptor beta chains from one sample sequenced in a study of T cell changes during pregnancy in multiple sclerosis. TCRdb's table, derived via immunoSEQ multiplex PCR, lists solely in-frame clones and lacks some. The table lists around 100,000 clones, approximately 90% of them singletons, with more than 1.5% in the top ten. Material: peripheral blood, obtained in the third trimester of pregnancy. Receptors originate from a female donor with multiple sclerosis, enrolled in a pregnancy study.

The chain recombines TRBV5-1 with TRBJ1-1; possible D gene TRBD1, 6 bases. Germline lookup yields CDR1 SGHRS and CDR2 YFSETQ. This CDR3 is built from 13 residues. The V gene lost 4 bases and the J gene lost 12 bases, with 19 bases spanning the gap. CDR3 DNA sequence: TGCGCCAGCAGCGAGGACGGGACACTAAGGACTTTCTTT. It is translated as CASSEDGTLRTFF.

The chain couples TRBV9 to TRBJ2-2; possibly TRBD2 for D (7 bases). Germline lookup yields CDR1 SGDLS and CDR2 YYNGEE. Between the trimmed V and J ends, which lost 0 bases and 6 bases, there was a span of 12 bases. The CDR3 runs 15 residues. In nucleotides, the CDR3 is TGTGCCAGCAGCGTAGAGGGGGGGGTGCCCGGGGAGCTGTTTTTT. It encodes CASSVEGGVPGELFF.

V is TRBV30 and J is TRBJ2-7, with D perhaps matching TRBD2 (5 bases). Trimming took 0 bases from V and 6 from J, leaving 9 bases between them. The CDR3 is 12 residues long. The germline CDR1 and CDR2 sequences are GTSNPN and SVGIG (reference sequence). The CDR3 reads CAWSVLGSEQYF. In nucleotides, the CDR3 is TGTGCCTGGAGTGTACTAGGGAGCGAGCAGTACTTC.

J is TRBJ1-1 and V is TRBV7-2; D is unresolved. The CDR3 is made up of 15 amino acids. Per germline, CDR1 SGHTA and CDR2 FQGNSA. Trimming stripped 1 base from V and 1 base from J, with 10 bases between. The CDR3 reads CASSLVPGRNTEAFF. The CDR3 DNA sequence: TGTGCCAGCAGCTTAGTCCCTGGGAGGAACACTGAAGCTTTCTTT.

J is TRBJ2-3 and V is TRBV28; 7 bases agree with TRBD1. The J segment lost 0 bases and the V segment lost 6 bases, leaving 6 bases of the junction unmatched. CDR1 is MDHEN, CDR2 SYDVKM, per germline. The CDR3 has 15 amino acids. As DNA, the CDR3 is TGTGCCAGCAGCCATCGGACAGGTAGCACAGATACGCAGTATTTT. The encoded protein is CASSHRTGSTDTQYF. The full variable domain, in which reference TRBV28 and TRBJ2-3 provide the parts outside the CDR3, is DVKVTQSSRYLVKRTGEKVFLECVQDMDHENMFWYRQDPGLGLRLIYFSYDVKMKEKGDIPEGYSVSREKKERFSLILESASTNQTSMYLCASSHRTGSTDTQYFGPGTRLTVL.

The rearrangement uses TRBV6-6 and TRBJ2-3; 11 bases agree with TRBD2. Germline CDR1 is MNHNY and CDR2 is SVGAGI (reference sequence). Trimming took 5 bases from V and 2 from J; bases not matched to a gene: 3. This CDR3 contains 15 residues. CDR3 sequence (DNA): TGTGCCAGCAGTCCGGGACTAGCGGCCACAGATACGCAGTATTTT. Translation: CASSPGLAATDTQYF.

V gene TRBV6-1 combines with J gene TRBJ1-4, with D possibly matching TRBD1 (5 bases). CDR1 is MNHNS, CDR2 SASEGT, per germline. Trimming took off 11 bases at V and 0 bases at J, with 16 bases between the two ends. CDR3 length: 15 amino acids. The CDR3 sequence: CAGGGSGSTNEKLFF. CDR3 coding DNA: TGTGCCGGGGGGGGTAGTGGGTCAACTAATGAAAAACTGTTTTTT.

The genes are TRBV7-2 and TRBJ2-7; D perhaps matches TRBD2 (6 bases). The CDR3 sequence is 15 residues long. Trimming left V 7 bases short and J 0 bases short, with 16 bases between. Germline-derived CDR1 and CDR2 are SGHTA and FQGNSA. The DNA for the CDR3 is TGTGCCAGCACCCAAGGCGGGGCAAGCTCCTACGAGCAGTACTTC. Its protein product is CASTQGGASSYEQYF.

The J gene is TRBJ2-4, the V gene TRBV2; possibly TRBD1 for D (6 bases). Germline CDR1 reads SNHLY; CDR2 reads FYNNEI. Trimming took 5 bases from V and 7 from J, leaving 9 bases between them. The CDR3 runs to 12 residues. The CDR3 sequence: CASSIQGNIQYF. The CDR3 DNA follows: TGTGCCAGCAGTATACAGGGCAACATTCAGTACTTC.

The chain links TRBV5-1 to TRBJ1-2; 9 bases agree with TRBD1. This CDR3 is built from 16 residues. Unmatched junction bases numbered 13, after V lost 4 bases and J lost 6 bases. Looked up from germline, CDR1 is SGHRS and CDR2 is YFSETQ. The CDR3 spells CASSSRTGVESDGYTF. The CDR3 region has the DNA TGCGCCAGCAGCAGCCGGACAGGGGTTGAAAGCGATGGCTACACCTTC.

This rearrangement joins TRBV5-6 to TRBJ1-5; tentatively, D is TRBD1 (5 bases). Trimming removed 2 bases from V and 10 bases from J, with 16 bases in between. The CDR3 consists of 14 residues. Germline lookup yields CDR1 SGHDT and CDR2 YYEEEE. The DNA for the CDR3 is TGTGCCAGCAGCTTAAACAGGCTGAATGGACCCCAGCATTTT. Amino acid sequence: CASSLNRLNGPQHF.

This chain connects TRBV7-9 to TRBJ2-1; 8 bases fit TRBD2. Germline CDR1 reads SEHNR; CDR2 reads FQNEAQ (reference sequence). Germline trimming cut 7 bases from V and 1 base from J; bases unmatched to any gene: 3. The CDR3 has 14 residues. CDR3 region: CASNAGGSYNEQFF. As DNA, the CDR3 is TGTGCCAGCAATGCGGGGGGTTCCTACAATGAGCAGTTCTTC.

The chain uses TRBV2 and TRBJ2-5; D perhaps matches TRBD1 (7 bases). Per germline, CDR1 SNHLY and CDR2 FYNNEI. This CDR3 has 14 residues. Trimming cost V 4 bases and J 1 base, with 10 bases left between them. The CDR3 spells CASSAQGGQETQYF. The CDR3 DNA reads as TGTGCCAGCAGTGCCCAGGGGGGCCAAGAGACCCAGTACTTC.

The chain has TRBV7-9 and TRBJ2-2; D is perhaps TRBD1 (6 bases). V was cut by 6 bases and J by 1 base, with 12 bases left in between. The CDR3 extends over 15 amino acids. The germline V gene encodes CDR1 SEHNR and CDR2 FQNEAQ (reference sequence). This CDR3 reads CASRGGQQNTGELFF. Here the CDR3 DNA reads TGTGCCAGCAGGGGCGGACAGCAGAACACCGGGGAGCTGTTTTTT.

The chain couples TRBV27 to TRBJ2-1; 12 bases match TRBD2. This CDR3 has 16 amino acids. Germline V CDR1 and CDR2: MNHEY, SMNVEV (reference sequence). Unmatched junction bases numbered 7, after V lost 2 bases and J lost 8 bases. The CDR3 DNA reads as TGTGCCAGCAGTTTAGCGGCTAGCGGGGGGGTTTATGAGCAGTTCTTC. Its protein is CASSLAASGGVYEQFF.

V usage is TRBV2 and J usage is TRBJ2-5; 7 bases are a match to TRBD1. J was trimmed by 4 bases and V by 8 bases; bases with no gene match: 4. Germline V gene data show CDR1 as SNHLY and CDR2 as FYNNEI. There are 12 residues in the CDR3. The CDR3 nucleotides read TGTGCCAGCGACAGGGTGGGAGAGACCCAGTACTTC. Its translation: CASDRVGETQYF.

The chain combines TRBV19 with TRBJ1-1, with D perhaps matching TRBD1 (6 bases). Germline V gene lookup returns CDR1 LNHDA and CDR2 SQIVND (reference sequence). This CDR3 comprises 12 residues. The ends were cut back, 6 bases at V and 2 bases at J, with 7 bases in the middle. The CDR3 DNA is TGTGCCAGTAGGGACAGAAACACTGAAGCTTTCTTT. Protein sequence: CASRDRNTEAFF.

V usage is TRBV29-1 and J usage is TRBJ2-1, with a tentative D call TRBD2 (5 bases). Trimming cost V 7 bases and J 4 bases, with 11 bases left between them. Germline V lookup: CDR1 SQVTM, CDR2 ANQGSEA. This CDR3 has 12 residues. The chain's CDR3 is CSARVSYNEQFF. Written as DNA, the CDR3 is TGCAGCGCGCGGGTCTCTTACAATGAGCAGTTCTTC.